This TCR beta chain was identified in a study of cytomegalovirus exposure and HLA in healthy donors. The germline gives CDR1 SGHTA, CDR2 FQGTGA. Trimming removed 0 bases from V and 1 base from J; junction bases left unmatched: 4. This CDR3 is 17 amino acids long. The PCR ran on 60 Vbeta and 13 Jbeta primers. TCRdb's copy holds only in-frame clones and misses some; the assay was immunoSEQ multiplex PCR. This sample has roughly 160,000 clones, with roughly 80% found just once. As regards this clone: As yet, its antigen is unknown.

The study's findings and limits: The authors later linked a missense DCLRE1C variant to TCR beta V- and J-gene trimming. Later work showed greater clonal expansion in HLA-associated TCR beta chains than in equally common others.

The chain combines TRBV7-3 with TRBJ1-1, with 11 bases lining up with TRBD1. This sequence originates from a young man in good health and CMV-seropositive. The material sequenced was PBMCs. CDR3 bases: TGTGCCAGCAGCTTAACGGGCGGACAGGGGGCGAACACTGAAGCTTTCTTT. This translates into CASSLTGGQGANTEAFF.